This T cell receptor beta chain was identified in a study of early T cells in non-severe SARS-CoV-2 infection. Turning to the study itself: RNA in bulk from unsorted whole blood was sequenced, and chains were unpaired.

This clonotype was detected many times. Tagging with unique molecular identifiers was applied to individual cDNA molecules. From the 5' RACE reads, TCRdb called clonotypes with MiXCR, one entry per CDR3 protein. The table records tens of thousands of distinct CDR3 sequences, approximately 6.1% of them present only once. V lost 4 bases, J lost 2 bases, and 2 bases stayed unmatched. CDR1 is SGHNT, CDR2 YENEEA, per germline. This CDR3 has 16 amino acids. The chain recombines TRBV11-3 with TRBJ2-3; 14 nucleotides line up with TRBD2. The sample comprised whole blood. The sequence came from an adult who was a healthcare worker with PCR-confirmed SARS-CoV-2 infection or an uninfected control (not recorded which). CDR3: CASSSGLAGVTDTQYF. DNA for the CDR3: TGTGCCAGCAGCTCGGGACTAGCGGGAGTCACAGATACGCAGTATTTT.